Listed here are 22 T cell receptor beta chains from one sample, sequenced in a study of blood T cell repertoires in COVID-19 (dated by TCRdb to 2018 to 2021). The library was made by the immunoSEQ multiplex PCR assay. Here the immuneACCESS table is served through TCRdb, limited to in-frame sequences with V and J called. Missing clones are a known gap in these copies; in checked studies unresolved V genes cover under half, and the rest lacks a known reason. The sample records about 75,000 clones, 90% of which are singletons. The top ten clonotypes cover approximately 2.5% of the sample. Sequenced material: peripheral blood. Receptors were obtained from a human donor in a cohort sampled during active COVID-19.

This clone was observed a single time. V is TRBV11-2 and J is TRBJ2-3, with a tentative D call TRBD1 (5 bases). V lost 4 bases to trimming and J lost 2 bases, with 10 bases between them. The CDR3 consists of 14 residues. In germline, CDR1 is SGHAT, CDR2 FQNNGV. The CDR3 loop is CASSYRLDTDTQYF. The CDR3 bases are TGTGCCAGCAGCTACAGGTTAGACACAGATACGCAGTATTTT. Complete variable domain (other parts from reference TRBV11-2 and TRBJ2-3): EAGVAQSPRYKIIEKRQSVAFWCNPISGHATLYWYQQILGQGPKLLIQFQNNGVVDDSQLPKDRFSAERLKGVDSTLKIQPAKLEDSAVYLCASSYRLDTDTQYFGPGTRLTVL.

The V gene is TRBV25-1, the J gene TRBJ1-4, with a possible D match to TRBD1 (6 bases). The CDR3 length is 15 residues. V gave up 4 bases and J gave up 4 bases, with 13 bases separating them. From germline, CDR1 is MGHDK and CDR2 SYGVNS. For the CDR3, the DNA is TGTGCCAGCAGTGGGACCAGGGGTGGTAATGAAAAACTGTTTTTT. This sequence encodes CASSGTRGGNEKLFF.

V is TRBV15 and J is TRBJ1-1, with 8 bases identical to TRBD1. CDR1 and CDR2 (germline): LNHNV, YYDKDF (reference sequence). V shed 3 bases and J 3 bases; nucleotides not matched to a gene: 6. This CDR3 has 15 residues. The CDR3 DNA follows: TGTGCCACCAGCAGGTCGCAGGGGGCGTACACTGAAGCTTTCTTT. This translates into CATSRSQGAYTEAFF.

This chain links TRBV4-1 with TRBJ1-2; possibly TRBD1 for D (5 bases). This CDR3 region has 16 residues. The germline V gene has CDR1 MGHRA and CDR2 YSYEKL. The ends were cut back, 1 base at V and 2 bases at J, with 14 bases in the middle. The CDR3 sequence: CASSQASAEGNYGYTF. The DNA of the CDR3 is TGCGCCAGCAGCCAAGCTTCGGCGGAGGGGAACTATGGCTACACCTTC.

CDR3 DNA: TGTGCCAGCAGTGAAGAACATTTACAGGGCCGTCAGCCCCAGCATTTT. Residues: CASSEEHLQGRQPQHF. V usage is TRBV6-1 and J usage is TRBJ1-5; a possible D gene is TRBD1 (6 bases). V dropped 1 base and J dropped 6 bases, with 16 bases sitting between them. This CDR3 is built from 16 residues. Germline values: CDR1 MNHNS, CDR2 SASEGT.

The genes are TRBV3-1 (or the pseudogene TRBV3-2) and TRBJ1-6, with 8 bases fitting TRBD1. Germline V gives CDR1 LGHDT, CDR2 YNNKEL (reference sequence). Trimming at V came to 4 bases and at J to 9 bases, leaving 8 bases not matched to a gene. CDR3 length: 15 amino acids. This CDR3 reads CASSPRTGITSPLHF. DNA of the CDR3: TGTGCCAGCAGCCCCCGGACAGGGATCACTTCACCCCTCCACTTT.

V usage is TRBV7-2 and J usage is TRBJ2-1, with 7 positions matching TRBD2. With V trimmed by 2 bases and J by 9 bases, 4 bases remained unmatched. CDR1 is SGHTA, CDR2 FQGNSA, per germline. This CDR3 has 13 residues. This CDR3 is CASSLISGAEQFF. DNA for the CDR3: TGTGCCAGCAGCTTAATCAGCGGGGCTGAGCAGTTCTTC.

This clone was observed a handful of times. As DNA, the CDR3 is TGCGCCAGGCCGTGGACAGCGAGACAGCCCCAGCATTTT. It codes for CARPWTARQPQHF. The genes are TRBV10-1 and TRBJ1-5, with a weak D call TRBD1 (6 bases). The CDR3 covers 13 residues. CDR1 WNHNN and CDR2 SYGVQD come from the germline V gene (reference sequence). Trimming cost V 9 bases and J 7 bases, with 16 bases left between them.

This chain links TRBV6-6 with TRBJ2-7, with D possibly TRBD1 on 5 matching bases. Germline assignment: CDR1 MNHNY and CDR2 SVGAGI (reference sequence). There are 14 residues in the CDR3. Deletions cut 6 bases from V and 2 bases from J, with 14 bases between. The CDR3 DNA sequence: TGTGCCAGCAGCGGACACTCTGGGGCCTACGAGCAGTACTTC. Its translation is CASSGHSGAYEQYF.

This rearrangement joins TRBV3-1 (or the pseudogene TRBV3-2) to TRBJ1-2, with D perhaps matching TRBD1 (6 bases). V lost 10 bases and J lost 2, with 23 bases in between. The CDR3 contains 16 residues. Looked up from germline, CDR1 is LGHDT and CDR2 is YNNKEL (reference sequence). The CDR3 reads CATRPGAQLANYGYTF. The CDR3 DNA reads TGTGCCACTCGACCAGGGGCCCAGCTAGCCAACTATGGCTACACCTTC.

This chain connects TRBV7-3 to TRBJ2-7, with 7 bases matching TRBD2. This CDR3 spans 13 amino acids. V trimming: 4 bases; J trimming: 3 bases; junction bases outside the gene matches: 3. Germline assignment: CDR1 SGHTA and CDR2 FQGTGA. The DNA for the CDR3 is TGTGCCAGCAGCTCCGGACTAGGCTACGAGCAGTACTTC. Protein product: CASSSGLGYEQYF.

The DNA of the CDR3 is TGTGCCAGCAGCCTCACTAGCGGGAGGGGGACAGATACGCAGTATTTT. Protein sequence: CASSLTSGRGTDTQYF. The chain carries TRBV6-2 or TRBV6-3 and TRBJ2-3, with TRBD2 matching 13 bases. Germline V gene lookup returns CDR1 MNHEY and CDR2 SVGEGT. V trimming: 6 bases; J trimming: 3 bases; junction bases outside the gene matches: 6. The CDR3 spans 16 residues.

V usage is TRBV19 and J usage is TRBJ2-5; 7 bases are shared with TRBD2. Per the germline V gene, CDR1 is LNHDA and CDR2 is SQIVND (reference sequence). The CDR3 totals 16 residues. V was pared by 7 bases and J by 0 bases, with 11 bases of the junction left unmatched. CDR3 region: CASTMGGEMDQETQYF. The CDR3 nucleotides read TGTGCCAGTACTATGGGGGGGGAAATGGACCAAGAGACCCAGTACTTC. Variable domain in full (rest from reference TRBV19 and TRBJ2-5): DGGITQSPKYLFRKEGQNVTLSCEQNLNHDAMYWYRQDPGQGLRLIYYSQIVNDFQKGDIAEGYSVSREKKESFPLTVTSAQKNPTAFYLCASTMGGEMDQETQYFGPGTRLLVL.

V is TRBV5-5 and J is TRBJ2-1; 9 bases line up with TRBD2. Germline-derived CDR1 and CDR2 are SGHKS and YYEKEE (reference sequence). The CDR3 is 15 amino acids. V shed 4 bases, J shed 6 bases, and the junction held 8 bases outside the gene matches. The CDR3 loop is CASSRSGSQTNEQFF. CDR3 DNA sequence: TGTGCCAGCAGCCGTAGCGGGAGTCAAACCAATGAGCAGTTCTTC.

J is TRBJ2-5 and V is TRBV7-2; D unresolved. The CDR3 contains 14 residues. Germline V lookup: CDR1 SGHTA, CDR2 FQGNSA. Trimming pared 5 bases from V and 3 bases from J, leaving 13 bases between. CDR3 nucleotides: TGTGCCAGCAGCCGCGTGGGTAGCAAAGAGACCCAGTACTTC. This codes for CASSRVGSKETQYF.

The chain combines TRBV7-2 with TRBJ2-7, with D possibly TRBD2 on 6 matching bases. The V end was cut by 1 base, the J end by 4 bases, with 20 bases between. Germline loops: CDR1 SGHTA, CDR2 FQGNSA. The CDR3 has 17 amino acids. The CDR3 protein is CASSLDPGTRSSYEQYF. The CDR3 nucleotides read TGTGCCAGCAGCTTAGACCCCGGGACTCGCTCCAGTTACGAGCAGTACTTC. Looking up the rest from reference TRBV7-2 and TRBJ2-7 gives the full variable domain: GAGVSQSPSNKVTEKGKDVELRCDPISGHTALYWYRQSLGQGLEFLIYFQGNSAPDKSGLPSDRFSAERTGGSVSTLTIQRTQQEDSAVYLCASSLDPGTRSSYEQYFGPGTRLTVT.

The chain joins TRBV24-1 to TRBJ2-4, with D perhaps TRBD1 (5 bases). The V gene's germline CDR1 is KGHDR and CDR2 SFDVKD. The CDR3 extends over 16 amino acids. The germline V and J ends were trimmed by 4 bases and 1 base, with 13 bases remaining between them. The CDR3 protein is CATSDTGTGAKNIQYF. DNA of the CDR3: TGTGCCACCAGTGACACAGGCACCGGGGCCAAAAACATTCAGTACTTC.

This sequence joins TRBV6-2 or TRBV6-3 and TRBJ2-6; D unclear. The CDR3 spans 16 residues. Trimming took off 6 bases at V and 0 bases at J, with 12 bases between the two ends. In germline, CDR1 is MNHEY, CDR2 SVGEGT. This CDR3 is CASSDIYTSGANVLTF. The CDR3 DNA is TGTGCCAGCAGCGACATTTACACCTCTGGGGCCAACGTCCTGACTTTC.

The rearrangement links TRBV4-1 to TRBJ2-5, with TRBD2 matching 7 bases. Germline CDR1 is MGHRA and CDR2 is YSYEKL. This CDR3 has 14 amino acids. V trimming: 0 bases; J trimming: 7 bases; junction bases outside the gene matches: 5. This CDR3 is CASSQDFREGTQYF. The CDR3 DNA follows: TGCGCCAGCAGCCAAGATTTCAGGGAGGGGACCCAGTACTTC.

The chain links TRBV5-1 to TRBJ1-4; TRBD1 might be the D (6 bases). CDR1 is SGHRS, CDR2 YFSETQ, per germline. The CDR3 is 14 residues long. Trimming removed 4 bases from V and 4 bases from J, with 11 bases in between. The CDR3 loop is CASSPDRYNEKLFF. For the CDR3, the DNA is TGCGCCAGCAGCCCCGACAGGTATAATGAAAAACTGTTTTTT.

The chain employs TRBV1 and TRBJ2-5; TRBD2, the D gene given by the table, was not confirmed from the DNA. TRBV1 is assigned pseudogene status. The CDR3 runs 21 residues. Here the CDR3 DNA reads TGCACCAGCAGCCAAGGACCCACCAGGACTAGCGGGGGAAATCAACAAGAGACCCAGTACTTC. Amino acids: CTSSQGPTRTSGGNQQETQYF.

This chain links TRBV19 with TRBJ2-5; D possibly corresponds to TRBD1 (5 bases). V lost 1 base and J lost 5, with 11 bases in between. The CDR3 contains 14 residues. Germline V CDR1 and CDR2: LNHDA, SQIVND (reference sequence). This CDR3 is CASSIGAGRETQYF. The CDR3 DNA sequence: TGTGCCAGTAGTATAGGGGCAGGGCGGGAGACCCAGTACTTC.